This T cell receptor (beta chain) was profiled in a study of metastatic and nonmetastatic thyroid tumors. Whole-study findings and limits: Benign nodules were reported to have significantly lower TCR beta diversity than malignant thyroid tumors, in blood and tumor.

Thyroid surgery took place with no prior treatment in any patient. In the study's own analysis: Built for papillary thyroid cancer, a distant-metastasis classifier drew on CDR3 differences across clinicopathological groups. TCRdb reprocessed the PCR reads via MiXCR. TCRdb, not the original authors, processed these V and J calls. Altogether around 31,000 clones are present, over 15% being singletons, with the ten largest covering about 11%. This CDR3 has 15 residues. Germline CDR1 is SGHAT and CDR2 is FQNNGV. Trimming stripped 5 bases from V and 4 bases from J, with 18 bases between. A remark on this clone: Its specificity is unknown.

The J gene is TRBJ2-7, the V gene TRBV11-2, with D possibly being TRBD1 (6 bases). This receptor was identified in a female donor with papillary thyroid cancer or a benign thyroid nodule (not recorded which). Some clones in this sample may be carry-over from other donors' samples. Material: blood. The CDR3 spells CASSPPLGAPYEQYF. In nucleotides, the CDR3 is TGTGCCAGCAGCCCGCCCCTGGGGGCACCGTACGAGCAGTACTTC.